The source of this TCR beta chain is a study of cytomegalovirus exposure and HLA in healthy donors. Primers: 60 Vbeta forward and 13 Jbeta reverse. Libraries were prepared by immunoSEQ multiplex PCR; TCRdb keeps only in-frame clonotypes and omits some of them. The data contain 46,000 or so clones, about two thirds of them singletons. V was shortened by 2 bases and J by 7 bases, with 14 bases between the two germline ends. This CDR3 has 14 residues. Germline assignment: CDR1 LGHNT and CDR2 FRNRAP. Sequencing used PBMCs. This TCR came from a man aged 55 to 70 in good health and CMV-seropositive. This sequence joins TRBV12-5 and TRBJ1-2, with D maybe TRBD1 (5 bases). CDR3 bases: TGTGCTAGTGGTTTGATTACAGGTAGTGGTGGCTACACCTTC. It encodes CASGLITGSGGYTF.